One sample yielded the 14 T cell receptor beta chains listed below, sequenced in a study of T cells after yellow fever vaccination. TCRdb reprocessed the 5' RACE reads via MiXCR and lists one record per CDR3 protein. This repertoire shows 250,000 or so distinct CDR3 sequences, approximately 3.6% found once; its top ten account for 19%. The sample was PBMCs, taken 15 days after the yellow fever booster vaccination. The receptors come from a man aged 18 to 30 who received the YFV17D yellow fever vaccine.

This clonotype was counted ten times or more. The chain couples TRBV27 to TRBJ2-2; TRBD2 matches 12 bases. Germline V CDR1 and CDR2: MNHEY, SMNVEV (reference sequence). Unmatched junction bases numbered 3, after V lost 0 bases and J lost 1 base. The CDR3 runs to 18 residues. The CDR3 DNA follows: TGTGCCAGCAGTTTATCACTAGCGGGGGGCCTGAACACCGGGGAGCTGTTTTTT. This codes for CASSLSLAGGLNTGELFF.

In its sample, this clonotype was seen many times. The chain carries TRBV4-3 and TRBJ2-1; perhaps TRBD2 as D (6 bases). This CDR3 region has 14 residues. Germline-derived CDR1 and CDR2 are LGHNA and YSLEER. Trimming stripped 4 bases from V and 9 bases from J, with 16 bases between. The CDR3 DNA reads as TGCGCCAGCAGCCGGAGTTACGGGGGTGGTGAGCAGTTCTTC. Encoded protein: CASSRSYGGGEQFF.

There are many counts of this clonotype. This chain uses TRBV9 with TRBJ2-1; weak D call: TRBD2 (6 bases). The CDR3 is 13 amino acids. Germline V gene data show CDR1 as SGDLS and CDR2 as YYNGEE. V shed 6 bases and J shed 8 bases, with 15 bases lying between them. In DNA form, the CDR3 reads TGTGCCAGCATCGCAGGGCCGGGGGATGAGCAGTTCTTC. It translates to CASIAGPGDEQFF.

The chain joins TRBV7-9 to TRBJ1-2; D remains unclear. Germline V gene lookup returns CDR1 SEHNR and CDR2 FQNEAQ (reference sequence). This CDR3 has 14 amino acids. Trimming took 5 bases from V and 8 from J, leaving 18 bases between them. The chain's CDR3 is CASSLPPGCYGYTF. In nucleotides, the CDR3 is TGTGCCAGCAGCCTACCCCCCGGGTGCTACGGCTACACCTTC. The full variable domain, its missing parts supplied by reference TRBV7-9 and TRBJ1-2, is DTGVSQNPRHKITKRGQNVTFRCDPISEHNRLYWYRQTLGQGPEFLTYFQNEAQLEKSRLLSDRFSAERPKGSFSTLEIQRTEQGDSAMYLCASSLPPGCYGYTFGSGTRLTVV.

This clonotype came up many times. V gene TRBV20-1 combines with J gene TRBJ1-2; D is unresolved. The V end was cut by 2 bases, the J end by 1 base, with 8 bases between. CDR1 is DFQATT, CDR2 SNEGSKA, per germline (reference sequence). This CDR3 is 13 amino acids long. In DNA form, the CDR3 reads TGCAGTGCTAGAAGGCCATTTAACTATGGCTACACCTTC. Protein sequence: CSARRPFNYGYTF.

The rearrangement joins TRBV3-1 to TRBJ1-5; possible D gene TRBD1, 5 bases. Germline V gene sequence: CDR1 LGHDT, CDR2 YNNKEL (reference sequence). Trimming stripped 2 bases from V and 7 bases from J, with 9 bases between. The CDR3 loop spans 13 amino acids. The DNA for the CDR3 is TGTGCCAGCAGCCAACGAGGGGACCAGCCCCAGCATTTT. Translated: CASSQRGDQPQHF.

The sample holds a few counts of this clonotype. V and J are TRBV5-1 and TRBJ1-1, with D maybe TRBD1 (5 bases). Trimming shortened V by 4 bases and J by 14 bases, and 27 bases separated the two germline ends. Germline V lookup: CDR1 SGHRS, CDR2 YFSETQ. The CDR3 runs to 15 residues. The DNA of the CDR3 is TGCGCCAGCAGCCGCGTGGGAGGTGGGGGGACCGATCTGTTCTTT. Protein: CASSRVGGGGTDLFF.

This clonotype was counted many times. The V gene is TRBV7-2, the J gene TRBJ1-4; a possible D gene is TRBD1 (5 bases). The germline V and J ends were trimmed by 5 bases and 7 bases, with 20 bases remaining between them. CDR3 size: 16 residues. Germline V lookup: CDR1 SGHTA, CDR2 FQGNSA. The CDR3 reads CASSPGGTLGIEKLFF. CDR3 DNA sequence: TGTGCCAGCAGCCCTGGGGGGACGTTGGGAATTGAAAAACTGTTTTTT.

This clonotype occurred a few times. The chain recombines TRBV25-1 with TRBJ1-2, with a tentative D call TRBD1 (5 bases). Deletions cut 4 bases from V and 0 bases from J, with 9 bases between. Germline-derived CDR1 and CDR2 are MGHDK and SYGVNS. The CDR3 runs 14 residues. The CDR3 DNA reads TGTGCCAGCAGTGGAACAGGACCTAACTATGGCTACACCTTC. It yields the protein CASSGTGPNYGYTF.

V and J are TRBV5-1 and TRBJ2-5, with 8 bases matching TRBD1. This CDR3 has 14 residues. Trimming at V came to 3 bases and at J to 4 bases, leaving 5 bases not matched to a gene. The germline gives CDR1 SGHRS, CDR2 YFSETQ. The CDR3 protein is CASSSAGGPETQYF. The CDR3 region has the DNA TGCGCCAGCAGCTCTGCAGGGGGCCCAGAGACCCAGTACTTC.

This clonotype was seen ten or more times. J is TRBJ2-1 and V is TRBV10-3; 9 bases agree with TRBD2. Unmatched junction bases numbered 7, after V lost 0 bases and J lost 10 bases. CDR3 length equals 15 residues. Germline V gene data show CDR1 as ENHRY and CDR2 as SYGVKD. CDR3 DNA sequence: TGTGCCATCAGTGAGTCGGCGGGGGGGCCGGGGGAGCAGTTCTTC. Protein product: CAISESAGGPGEQFF.

The sample holds a few counts of this clonotype. This rearrangement joins TRBV11-2 to TRBJ2-3; 9 bases match TRBD2. The CDR3 loop spans 15 amino acids. Looked up from germline, CDR1 is SGHAT and CDR2 is FQNNGV. The trim removed 1 base at V and 4 bases at J, leaving 3 bases unmatched. As DNA, the CDR3 is TGTGCCAGCAGCTTAGCTAGCGGGGTGGCAGATACGCAGTATTTT. Its protein is CASSLASGVADTQYF.

This clonotype was seen repeatedly, ten times or more. J is TRBJ2-1 and V is TRBV5-1; D gene uncertain. V was shortened by 0 bases and J by 4 bases, with 5 bases between the two germline ends. Per germline, CDR1 SGHRS and CDR2 YFSETQ. The CDR3 has 13 amino acids. Here the CDR3 reads CASSLENYNEQFF. The DNA of the CDR3 is TGCGCCAGCAGCTTGGAAAATTACAATGAGCAGTTCTTC.

This clonotype was picked up many times. This sequence joins TRBV10-3 and TRBJ2-5, with 9 bases that match TRBD1. V was clipped by 8 bases and J by 4 bases; unmatched bases: 5. Germline values: CDR1 ENHRY, CDR2 SYGVKD. This CDR3 has 13 amino acids. The CDR3 bases are TGTGCCATCGGGGGACAGGGAAGAGAGACCCAGTACTTC. Its protein product is CAIGGQGRETQYF.